This T cell receptor beta chain appears in the sequencing data of a study of post-analysis software for immune sequencing data. Study-level findings and limits: Higher frequency in patients than in controls was seen for roughly five TRBV segments, with TRBV5-6, TRBV5-1 and TRBV20-1 among them. Significantly lower normalized Chao1 diversity was found in patients with multiple sclerosis relative to controls.

This clonotype has a handful of counts. Antigen unknown. Germline V CDR1 and CDR2: LNHDA, SQIVND (reference sequence). This CDR3 comprises 14 residues. V dropped 3 bases and J dropped 6; count of bases not matched to a gene: 3. Sequencing libraries made from TCR beta cDNA carried unique molecular identifiers. MiXCR, run by TCRdb on the PCR reads, gives a single entry per CDR3 protein. The sample shows roughly 800,000 distinct CDR3 sequences, 40% to 55% of them seen only once. The TCR was taken from a girl aged 5-17 years with multiple sclerosis. The J gene is TRBJ2-4, the V gene TRBV19; 9 positions agree with TRBD1. The sequenced sample was blood. CDR3 loop: CASSIRQGVNIQYF. The CDR3 DNA follows: TGTGCCAGTAGTATCCGACAGGGGGTAAACATTCAGTACTTC.